What follows is one T cell receptor (beta chain) and its context. Assay used: immunoSEQ multiplex PCR; TCRdb lists only in-frame clones, some missing. The sample carries a few hundred thousand clones, approximately 83% recorded once. The data were obtained in a study of blood T cell repertoires in COVID-19. Participants' own reports of clinical history determined their cohort assignment. This sequence originates from a woman aged 55-69 years who had recovered from COVID-19. Sequenced: PBMCs or T cells enriched from blood (not recorded which).

The CDR3 bases are TGTGCCAGTAGTACGTCGGTAGATCAGCCCCAGCATTTT. It yields the protein CASSTSVDQPQHF. The V and J genes are TRBV19 and TRBJ1-5; unclear D gene. Germline values: CDR1 LNHDA, CDR2 SQIVND (reference sequence). The CDR3 contains 13 residues. V was cut by 4 bases and J by 5 bases, with 9 bases left in between.